This T cell receptor beta chain derives from a study of PD-1 blockade in classical Hodgkin lymphoma. Study results and limitations: Significantly greater TCR diversity emerged by C4D1 in CD4+ cells but not CD8+ cells. Later analyses included only patients treated at least 1 year post-ASCT.

The germline CDR1 and CDR2 sequences are SGHAT and FQDESV (reference sequence). Trimming took off 5 bases at V and 0 bases at J, with 20 bases between the two ends. The CDR3 has 19 residues. Produced via immunoSEQ multiplex PCR; TCRdb's table is partial and in-frame only. The table shows some 90,000 clones, with about 83% occurring only once. To note about this clone: The antigen remains undetermined.

The time point was: cycle 4 day 1 (C4D1), after about 6 weeks of nivolumab. There was relapse after autologous stem cell transplantation in every patient, and there was variation in brentuximab vedotin exposure. Sample: peripheral blood mononuclear cells (PBMCs), taken before the fourth cycle of nivolumab. The TCR sequence derives from a human donor with classical Hodgkin lymphoma. The genes are TRBV11-1 and TRBJ2-6, with D perhaps given as TRBD1 or TRBD2 (5 bases each). The CDR3 loop reads CASSRRAGTASSGANVLTF. The CDR3 bases are TGTGCCAGCAGCCGTAGGGCCGGGACGGCGAGCTCTGGGGCCAACGTCCTGACTTTC.